This is a list of T cell receptor beta chains from one sample in a study of shared clonotypes between healthy human individuals. Clones were sequenced by immunoSEQ multiplex PCR, and TCRdb holds only the in-frame ones, with some missing. This repertoire shows some 320,000 clones, about nine tenths found once; its top ten account for roughly 17%. The sample comprised memory CD8+ T cells sorted from blood. Receptors were obtained from a man in his late teens or twenties in good health. The CDR3 runs from the conserved cysteine through the conserved F or W. D genes are given only for firm matches. Clone size appears in some rows only: once, few, many, or a class for an expanded clone.

CDR3 protein: CASSFTAEGNQPQHF
CDR3 DNA: TGTGCCAGCAGTTTCACGGCTGAAGGGAATCAGCCCCAGCATTTT
D gene: NA
J gene: TRBJ1-5
V gene: TRBV27
clone size: NA

CDR3 protein: CASSQESVGLNEKLFF
CDR3 DNA: TGCGCCAGCAGCCAAGAGTCGGTAGGGCTTAATGAAAAACTGTTTTTT
D gene: NA
J gene: TRBJ1-4
V gene: TRBV4-3
clone size: NA

CDR3 protein: CASSPRGGIHEQYF
CDR3 DNA: TGTGCCAGCAGCCCCCGGGGGGGCATCCACGAGCAGTACTTC
D gene: TRBD2
J gene: TRBJ2-7
V gene: TRBV11-2
clone size: once

CDR3 protein: CASSLAGGLNEQFF
CDR3 DNA: TGTGCCAGCAGCTTAGCGGGGGGGCTCAATGAGCAGTTCTTC
D gene: NA
J gene: TRBJ2-1
V gene: TRBV7-2
clone size: NA

CDR3 protein: CASSGKPGQGNSPLHF
CDR3 DNA: TGTGCCAGCAGTGGCAAGCCGGGACAGGGAAATTCACCCCTCCACTTT
D gene: TRBD1
J gene: TRBJ1-6
V gene: TRBV6-1
clone size: NA

CDR3 protein: CASRTSGADTQYF
CDR3 DNA: TGCGCCAGCAGAACTAGCGGGGCAGATACGCAGTATTTT
D gene: TRBD2
J gene: TRBJ2-3
V gene: TRBV5-1
clone size: NA

CDR3 protein: CASGQYTGELFF
CDR3 DNA: TGTGCCAGCGGGCAGTACACCGGGGAGCTGTTTTTT
D gene: NA
J gene: TRBJ2-2
V gene: TRBV6-5
clone size: NA

CDR3 protein: CASSPAGTSYGYTF
CDR3 DNA: TGTGCCAGCAGTCCTGCGGGGACAAGTTATGGCTACACCTTC
D gene: NA
J gene: TRBJ1-2
V gene: TRBV28
clone size: NA

CDR3 protein: CASSSRDRPWDSGANVLTF
CDR3 DNA: TGCGCCAGCAGCTCACGGGACCGGCCTTGGGACTCTGGGGCCAACGTCCTGACTTTC
D gene: NA
J gene: TRBJ2-6
V gene: TRBV5-1
clone size: NA

CDR3 protein: CASSQGGANTGELFF
CDR3 DNA: TGCGCCAGCAGCCAAGGGGGCGCGAACACCGGGGAGCTGTTTTTT
D gene: NA
J gene: TRBJ2-2
V gene: TRBV4-1
clone size: NA

CDR3 protein: CAISDDTYEQYF
CDR3 DNA: TGTGCCATCAGTGACGACACCTACGAGCAGTACTTC
D gene: NA
J gene: TRBJ2-7
V gene: TRBV10-3
clone size: NA

CDR3 protein: CASGPTGGNEKLFF
CDR3 DNA: TGTGCTAGTGGTCCCACGGGGGGAAATGAAAAACTGTTTTTT
D gene: NA
J gene: TRBJ1-4
V gene: TRBV12-5
clone size: NA

CDR3 protein: CASSESPGLEETQYF
CDR3 DNA: TGTGCCAGCAGTGAATCCCCGGGCCTCGAAGAGACCCAGTACTTC
D gene: NA
J gene: TRBJ2-5
V gene: TRBV2
clone size: NA

CDR3 protein: CASSPGGSGTDTQYF
CDR3 DNA: TGTGCCAGCAGCCCCGGAGGTAGCGGCACAGATACGCAGTATTTT
D gene: NA
J gene: TRBJ2-3
V gene: TRBV5-8
clone size: NA

CDR3 protein: CASSVEAGVGNIQYF
CDR3 DNA: TGTGCCAGCAGCGTAGAGGCGGGAGTTGGAAACATTCAGTACTTC
D gene: TRBD2
J gene: TRBJ2-4
V gene: TRBV9
clone size: NA

CDR3 protein: CASSPPPTSGNPYEQYF
CDR3 DNA: TGTGCCAGCAGTCCCCCCCCGACTAGCGGGAACCCCTACGAGCAGTACTTC
D gene: TRBD2
J gene: TRBJ2-7
V gene: TRBV13
clone size: NA

CDR3 protein: CASSRQGADTEAFF
CDR3 DNA: TGTGCCAGCAGTCGACAGGGGGCAGACACTGAAGCTTTCTTT
D gene: TRBD1
J gene: TRBJ1-1
V gene: TRBV28
clone size: NA

CDR3 protein: CASSLRPGHEQFF
CDR3 DNA: TGTGCTAGCAGCTTGCGTCCAGGCCATGAGCAGTTCTTC
D gene: NA
J gene: TRBJ2-1
V gene: TRBV7-7
clone size: once

CDR3 protein: CASSANLGDTQYF
CDR3 DNA: TGTGCCAGCAGCGCAAATTTGGGAGATACGCAGTATTTT
D gene: NA
J gene: TRBJ2-3
V gene: TRBV7-9
clone size: NA

CDR3 protein: CASSVVSTDTQYF
CDR3 DNA: TGTGCCAGCAGCGTAGTAAGCACAGATACGCAGTATTTT
D gene: NA
J gene: TRBJ2-3
V gene: TRBV9
clone size: NA

CDR3 protein: CASSLLQGSNTGELFF
CDR3 DNA: TGTGCCAGCTCATTACTTCAAGGATCGAACACCGGGGAGCTGTTTTTT
D gene: NA
J gene: TRBJ2-2
V gene: TRBV18
clone size: few

CDR3 protein: CASSDLPRTGNQPQHF
CDR3 DNA: TGTGCCAGCAGCGACCTACCCCGGACAGGCAATCAGCCCCAGCATTTT
D gene: NA
J gene: TRBJ1-5
V gene: TRBV5-4
clone size: NA

CDR3 protein: CASSQDRASVSYEQYF
CDR3 DNA: TGCGCCAGCAGCCAAGATAGGGCTAGCGTCTCCTACGAGCAGTACTTC
D gene: NA
J gene: TRBJ2-7
V gene: TRBV4-3
clone size: NA

CDR3 protein: CASSWGQGLLNEQFF
CDR3 DNA: TGTGCCAGCAGTTGGGGTCAGGGTCTCCTCAATGAGCAGTTCTTC
D gene: NA
J gene: TRBJ2-1
V gene: TRBV28
clone size: NA

CDR3 protein: CASSLVEGPNEQFF
CDR3 DNA: TGTGCCAGCAGCTTAGTTGAGGGGCCCAATGAGCAGTTCTTC
D gene: NA
J gene: TRBJ2-1
V gene: TRBV7-2
clone size: NA

CDR3 protein: CASSLRLAANEQFF
CDR3 DNA: TGTGCCAGCAGTTTGAGGCTAGCGGCCAATGAGCAGTTCTTC
D gene: TRBD2
J gene: TRBJ2-1
V gene: TRBV27
clone size: NA

CDR3 protein: CASSSSGTVFF
CDR3 DNA: TGTGCCAGCAGCTCCTCCGGGACCGTATTCTTT
D gene: NA
J gene: TRBJ1-6
V gene: TRBV7-9
clone size: NA

CDR3 protein: CASSGLPGSYF
CDR3 DNA: TGTGCCAGCAGCGGTTTGCCGGGGTCGTACTTC
D gene: NA
J gene: TRBJ2-4
V gene: TRBV9
clone size: NA

CDR3 protein: CASSGLATYNEQFF
CDR3 DNA: TGTGCCAGCAGTGGACTAGCAACCTACAATGAGCAGTTCTTC
D gene: TRBD2
J gene: TRBJ2-1
V gene: TRBV2
clone size: once

CDR3 protein: CASSGDGYEQYF
CDR3 DNA: TGTGCCAGCAGCGGAGACGGTTACGAGCAGTACTTC
D gene: NA
J gene: TRBJ2-7
V gene: TRBV9
clone size: NA

CDR3 protein: CASSELDRDEVEQYF
CDR3 DNA: TGTGCCAGCAGTGAATTGGACAGGGACGAGGTCGAGCAGTACTTC
D gene: TRBD1
J gene: TRBJ2-7
V gene: TRBV6-1
clone size: NA

CDR3 protein: CASRLQGDYGYTF
CDR3 DNA: TGTGCCAGCAGGCTACAGGGTGACTATGGCTACACCTTC
D gene: NA
J gene: TRBJ1-2
V gene: TRBV2
clone size: once

CDR3 protein: CASSSGPTTGQETQYF
CDR3 DNA: TGTGCCAGCAGCTCCGGGCCGACCACGGGGCAAGAGACCCAGTACTTC
D gene: NA
J gene: TRBJ2-5
V gene: TRBV5-6
clone size: few

CDR3 protein: CASSPTTGDYGYTF
CDR3 DNA: TGTGCCAGTAGTCCCACGACAGGGGACTATGGCTACACCTTC
D gene: TRBD1
J gene: TRBJ1-2
V gene: TRBV19
clone size: NA

CDR3 protein: CAWSVGEGGFNQPQHF
CDR3 DNA: TGTGCCTGGAGTGTGGGAGAGGGAGGTTTCAATCAGCCCCAGCATTTT
D gene: NA
J gene: TRBJ1-5
V gene: TRBV30
clone size: NA